This T cell receptor beta chain was sequenced in a study of shared clonotypes between healthy human individuals. This CDR3 has 16 residues. V gave up 2 bases and J gave up 3 bases, with 14 bases separating them. Germline lookup yields CDR1 SGHVS and CDR2 FQNEAQ. CD45RO-negative, CCR7-selected cells formed the naive CD8 fraction, which excluded terminally differentiated effector memory CD45RA+ cells. At a deep level, the assay was run. TCRdb's copy holds only in-frame clones and misses some; the assay was immunoSEQ multiplex PCR. The profile shows around 580,000 clones, 95% to 98% of them singletons. The table lists this clone with a few counts.

The chain joins TRBV7-8 to TRBJ1-5, with D perhaps matching TRBD1 (5 bases). The sequencing sample was made of naive CD8+ T cells sorted from blood. The clonotype originates from a man aged 30 to 39 in good health. The CDR3 loop reads CASSLMSGQLNQPQHF. CDR3 nucleotides: TGTGCCAGCAGCTTAATGTCAGGACAACTCAATCAGCCCCAGCATTTT.